This T cell receptor beta chain emerged from a study of Tregs in tolerant kidney transplant recipients. Study findings and constraints: For some patients, primers changed over time, blocking nucleotide-level comparison. Activated donor B cell expansion appeared to reveal the most relevant donor-specific TCRbeta repertoire.

Clones were read by immunoSEQ multiplex PCR, and TCRdb kept only the in-frame ones, dropping some. Seen here are 60,000 to 95,000 clones, 95% to 98% observed once, and the top ten hold around 0.58%. Regarding this clone: Its matching antigen is unknown.

Trimming pared 3 bases from V and 4 bases from J, leaving 15 bases between. The CDR3 length is 16 residues. The V gene's germline CDR1 is SEHNR and CDR2 FQNEAQ (reference sequence). This receptor was obtained from a human donor who received a combined kidney and bone marrow transplant. The gene calls are TRBV7-9 and TRBJ1-4, with D tentatively TRBD1 (6 bases). The material sequenced was CD4+ T cells from blood, taken before the transplant. DNA for the CDR3: TGTGCCAGCAGCTTCCCTACAGGGATCAATAATGAAAAACTGTTTTTT. The encoded protein is CASSFPTGINNEKLFF.